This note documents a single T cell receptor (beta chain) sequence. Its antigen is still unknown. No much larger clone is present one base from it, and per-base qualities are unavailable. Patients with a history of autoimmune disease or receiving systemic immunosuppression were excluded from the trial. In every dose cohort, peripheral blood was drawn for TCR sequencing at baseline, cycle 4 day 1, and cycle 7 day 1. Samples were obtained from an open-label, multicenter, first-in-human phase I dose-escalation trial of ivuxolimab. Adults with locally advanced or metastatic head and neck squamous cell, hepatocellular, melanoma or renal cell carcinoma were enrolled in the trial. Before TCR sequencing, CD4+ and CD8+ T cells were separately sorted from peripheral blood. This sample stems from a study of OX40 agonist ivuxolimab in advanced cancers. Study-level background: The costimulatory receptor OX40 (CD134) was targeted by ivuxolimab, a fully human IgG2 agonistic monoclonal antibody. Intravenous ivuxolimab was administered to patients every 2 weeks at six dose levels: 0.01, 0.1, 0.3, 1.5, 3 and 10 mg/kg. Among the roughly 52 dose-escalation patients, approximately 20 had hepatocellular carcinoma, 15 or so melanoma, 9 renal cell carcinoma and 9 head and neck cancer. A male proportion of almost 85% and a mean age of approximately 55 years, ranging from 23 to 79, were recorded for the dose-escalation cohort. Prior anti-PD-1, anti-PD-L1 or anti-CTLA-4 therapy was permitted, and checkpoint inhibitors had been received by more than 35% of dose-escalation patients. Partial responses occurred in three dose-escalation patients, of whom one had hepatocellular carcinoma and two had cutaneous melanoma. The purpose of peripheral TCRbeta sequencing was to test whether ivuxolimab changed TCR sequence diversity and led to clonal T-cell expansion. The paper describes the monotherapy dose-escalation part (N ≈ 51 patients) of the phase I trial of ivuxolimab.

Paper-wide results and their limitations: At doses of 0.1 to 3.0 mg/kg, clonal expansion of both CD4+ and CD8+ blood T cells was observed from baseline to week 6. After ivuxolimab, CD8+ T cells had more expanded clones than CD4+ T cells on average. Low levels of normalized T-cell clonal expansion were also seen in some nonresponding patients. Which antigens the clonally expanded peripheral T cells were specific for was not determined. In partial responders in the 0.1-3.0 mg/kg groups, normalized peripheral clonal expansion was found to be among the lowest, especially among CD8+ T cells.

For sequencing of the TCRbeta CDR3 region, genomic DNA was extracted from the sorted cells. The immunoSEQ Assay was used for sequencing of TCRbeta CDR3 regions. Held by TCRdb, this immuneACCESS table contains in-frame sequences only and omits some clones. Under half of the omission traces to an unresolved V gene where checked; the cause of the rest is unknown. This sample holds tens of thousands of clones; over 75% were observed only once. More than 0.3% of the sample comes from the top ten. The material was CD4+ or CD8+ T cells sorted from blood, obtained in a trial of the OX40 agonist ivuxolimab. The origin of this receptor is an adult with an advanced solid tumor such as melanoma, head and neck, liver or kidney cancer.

CDR3 reads: CASSIARYSNQPQHF. The bases are TGTGCCAGTAGTATAGCGAGATATAGCAATCAGCCCCAGCATTTT. Recombination linked TRBV19 to TRBJ1-5, with an unclear D gene assignment. CDR1 LNHDA and CDR2 SQIVND are derived from the germline V gene (reference sequence). V drops 1 base and J drops 0 bases, leaving 7 bases in between. The CDR3 goes from the cysteine to the phenylalanine over 15 residues. Only the CDR3 region is kept as DNA, spanning 45 bases read in frame from base 1.